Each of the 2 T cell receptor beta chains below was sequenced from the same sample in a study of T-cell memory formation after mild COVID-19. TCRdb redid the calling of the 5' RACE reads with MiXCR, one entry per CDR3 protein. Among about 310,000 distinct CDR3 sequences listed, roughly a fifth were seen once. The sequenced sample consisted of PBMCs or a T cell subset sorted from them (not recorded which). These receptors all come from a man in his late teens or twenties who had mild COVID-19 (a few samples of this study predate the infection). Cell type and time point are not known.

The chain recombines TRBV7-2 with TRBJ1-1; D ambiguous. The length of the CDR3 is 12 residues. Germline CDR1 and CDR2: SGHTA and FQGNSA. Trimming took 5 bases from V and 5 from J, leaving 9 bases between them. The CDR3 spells CASSPAMTEAFF. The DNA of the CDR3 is TGTGCCAGCAGCCCGGCGATGACTGAAGCTTTCTTT.

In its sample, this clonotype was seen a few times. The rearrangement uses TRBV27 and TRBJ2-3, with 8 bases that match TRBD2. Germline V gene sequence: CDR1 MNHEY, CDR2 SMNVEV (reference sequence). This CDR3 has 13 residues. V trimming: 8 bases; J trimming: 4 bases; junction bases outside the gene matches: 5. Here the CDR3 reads CASASGGADTQYF. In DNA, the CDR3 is TGTGCCAGCGCGAGCGGGGGTGCAGATACGCAGTATTTT.